This record concerns one T cell receptor (beta chain) sequence. What it recognizes is unknown. The data stem from a study of Graves' ophthalmopathy and Graves' hyperthyroidism. Study-wide findings and caveats: Blood contained most expanded thyroid clonotypes exceeding 0.001 frequency. This model predicted ophthalmopathy progression (sensitivity 70% to 71%, specificity about 72%). Sensitivity of approximately 90% and specificity of around 80% were achieved when a 13-signature model separated ophthalmopathy from stable hyperthyroidism.

The authors amplified TCR beta CDR3 regions, and they did so from RNA transcripts for repertoire sequencing. The library came from an HTBI-primed first-round RT-PCR and a second-round multiplex PCR. TCRdb called the multiplex PCR reads again in MiXCR, with one record for every CDR3 protein. Here the sample spans more than 1,000,000 distinct CDR3 sequences, approximately 35% being singletons. The CDR3 has 14 amino acids. Germline V gene lookup returns CDR1 SEHNR and CDR2 FQNEAQ (reference sequence). V lost 6 bases and J lost 3; bases outside the gene matches: 7. The sample comprised peripheral blood or thyroid tissue (not recorded which). The TCR originated in an adult man with Graves' hyperthyroidism. The rearrangement links TRBV7-9 to TRBJ2-5; 7 nucleotides match TRBD2. The CDR3 nucleotides are TGTGCCAGCAGAGATCGGACTAGAGAAGAGACCCAGTACTTC. Translating it yields CASRDRTREETQYF.